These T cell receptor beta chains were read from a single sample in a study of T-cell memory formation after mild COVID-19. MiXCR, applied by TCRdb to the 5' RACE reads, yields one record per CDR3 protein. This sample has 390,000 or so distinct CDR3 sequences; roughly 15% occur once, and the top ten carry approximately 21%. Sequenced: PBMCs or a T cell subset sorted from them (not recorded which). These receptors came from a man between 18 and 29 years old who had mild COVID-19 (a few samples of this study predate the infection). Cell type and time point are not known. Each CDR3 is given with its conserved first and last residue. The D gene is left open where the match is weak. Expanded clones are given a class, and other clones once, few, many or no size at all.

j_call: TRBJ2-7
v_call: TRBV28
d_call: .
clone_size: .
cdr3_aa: CAAEGFYEQYF
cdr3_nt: TGTGCCGCAGAAGGGTTCTACGAGCAGTACTTC

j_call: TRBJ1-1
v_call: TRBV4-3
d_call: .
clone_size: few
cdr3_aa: CASSQEPRMMAFF
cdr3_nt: TGCGCCAGCAGCCAAGAACCCCGAATGATGGCTTTCTTT

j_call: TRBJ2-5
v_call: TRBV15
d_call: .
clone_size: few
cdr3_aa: CATSRVDPGGETQYF
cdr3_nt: TGTGCCACCAGCAGAGTGGATCCCGGCGGGGAGACCCAGTACTTC

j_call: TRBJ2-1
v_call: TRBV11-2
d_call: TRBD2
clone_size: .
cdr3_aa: CASSLGWASGGSQPDNEQFF
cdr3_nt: TGTGCCAGCAGCTTAGGTTGGGCTAGCGGGGGGTCTCAACCCGACAATGAGCAGTTCTTC

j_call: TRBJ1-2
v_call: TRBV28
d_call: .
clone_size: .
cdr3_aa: CASSLAGEAAANGYTF
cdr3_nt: TGTGCCAGCAGCCTGGCGGGGGAAGCCGCTGCGAATGGCTACACCTTC

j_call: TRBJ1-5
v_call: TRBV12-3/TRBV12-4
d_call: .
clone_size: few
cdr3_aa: CASSSMGGGHQPQHF
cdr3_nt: TGTGCCAGCAGTTCCATGGGGGGGGGGCATCAGCCCCAGCATTTT

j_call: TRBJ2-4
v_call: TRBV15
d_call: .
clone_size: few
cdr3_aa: CATSRDPRVSGVAKNIQYF
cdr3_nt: TGTGCCACCAGCAGAGATCCCCGGGTATCGGGGGTAGCCAAAAACATTCAGTACTTC

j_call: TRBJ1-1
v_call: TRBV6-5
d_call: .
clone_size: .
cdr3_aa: CASSRGHTNTEAFF
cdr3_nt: TGTGCCAGCAGTCGGGGACACACTAACACTGAAGCTTTCTTT

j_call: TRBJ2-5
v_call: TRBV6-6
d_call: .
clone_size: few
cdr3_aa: CASWAGDPQETQYF
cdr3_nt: TGTGCCAGCTGGGCAGGGGACCCCCAAGAGACCCAGTACTTC

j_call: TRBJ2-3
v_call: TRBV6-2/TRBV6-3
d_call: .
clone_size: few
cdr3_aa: CASRLRDSGYTQYF
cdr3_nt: TGTGCCAGCAGACTCCGGGACTCCGGTTATACGCAGTATTTT

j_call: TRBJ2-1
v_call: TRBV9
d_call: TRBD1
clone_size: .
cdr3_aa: CASSAGRTGGYNEQFF
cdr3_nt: TGTGCCAGCAGCGCTGGCCGGACAGGGGGCTACAATGAGCAGTTCTTC

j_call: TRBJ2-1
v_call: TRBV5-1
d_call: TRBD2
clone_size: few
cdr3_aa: CASSLGPSGGDNEQFF
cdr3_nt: TGCGCCAGCAGCTTGGGTCCTAGCGGGGGGGACAATGAGCAGTTCTTC

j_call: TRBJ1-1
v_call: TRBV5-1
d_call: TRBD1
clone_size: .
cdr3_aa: CASSSRGVNTEAFF
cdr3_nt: TGCGCCAGCAGCTCCAGGGGGGTTAACACTGAAGCTTTCTTT

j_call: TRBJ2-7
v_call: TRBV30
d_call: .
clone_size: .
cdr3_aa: CAWSVPWAGLDEQYF
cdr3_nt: TGTGCCTGGAGTGTACCTTGGGCAGGGCTGGACGAGCAGTACTTC

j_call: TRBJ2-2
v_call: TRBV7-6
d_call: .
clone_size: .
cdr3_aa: CASSSPEDYPNTGELFF
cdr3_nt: TGTGCCAGCAGCTCCCCCGAAGACTACCCGAACACCGGGGAGCTGTTTTTT

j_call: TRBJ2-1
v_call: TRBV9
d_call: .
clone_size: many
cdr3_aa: CASSVDLPGNEQFF
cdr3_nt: TGTGCCAGCAGCGTAGACCTCCCAGGTAATGAGCAGTTCTTC

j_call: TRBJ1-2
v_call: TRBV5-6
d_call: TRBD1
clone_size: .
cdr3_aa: CASSLDRGWGYTF
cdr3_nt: TGTGCCAGCAGCTTGGACAGGGGGTGGGGCTACACCTTC

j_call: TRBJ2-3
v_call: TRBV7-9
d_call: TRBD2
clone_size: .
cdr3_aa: CASSQTAGGRTDTQYF
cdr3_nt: TGTGCCAGCAGCCAGACGGCGGGGGGGCGGACAGATACGCAGTATTTT

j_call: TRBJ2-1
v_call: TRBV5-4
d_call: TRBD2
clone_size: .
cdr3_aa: CASSLIQRGINEQFF
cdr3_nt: TGTGCCAGCAGCTTGATCCAGCGGGGGATCAATGAGCAGTTCTTC

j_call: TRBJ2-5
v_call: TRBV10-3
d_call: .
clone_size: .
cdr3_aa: CAIRLNWESKTQYF
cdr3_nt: TGTGCCATCAGGCTGAATTGGGAGTCAAAGACCCAGTACTTC

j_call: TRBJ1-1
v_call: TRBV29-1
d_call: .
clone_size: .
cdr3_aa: CSVGHDGRANTEAFF
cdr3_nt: TGCAGCGTTGGACATGATGGACGGGCGAACACTGAAGCTTTCTTT

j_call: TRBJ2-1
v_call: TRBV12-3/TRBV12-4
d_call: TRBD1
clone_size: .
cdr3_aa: CASSAGTGGDEQFF
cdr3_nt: TGTGCCAGCAGCGCCGGGACAGGGGGTGATGAGCAGTTCTTC

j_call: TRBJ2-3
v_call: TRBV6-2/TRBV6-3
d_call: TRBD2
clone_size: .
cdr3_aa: CASSERGVTDTQYF
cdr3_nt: TGTGCCAGCTCAGAGCGGGGGGTCACAGATACGCAGTATTTT

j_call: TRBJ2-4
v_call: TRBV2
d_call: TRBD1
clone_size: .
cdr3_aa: CASRGQGWRTENIQYF
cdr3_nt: TGTGCCAGCAGGGGACAGGGATGGAGGACCGAAAACATTCAGTACTTC

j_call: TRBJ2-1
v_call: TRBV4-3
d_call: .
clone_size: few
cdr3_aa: CASSQERTTINEQFF
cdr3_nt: TGCGCCAGCAGCCAAGAAAGGACTACGATCAATGAGCAGTTCTTC

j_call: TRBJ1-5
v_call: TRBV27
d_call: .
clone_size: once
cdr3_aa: CASSPFSGNQPQHF
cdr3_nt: TGTGCCAGCAGCCCATTTTCTGGCAATCAGCCCCAGCATTTT

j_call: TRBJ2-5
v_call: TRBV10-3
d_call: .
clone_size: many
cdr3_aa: CAIRAPEIGETQYF
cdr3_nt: TGTGCCATCAGGGCCCCCGAAATCGGAGAGACCCAGTACTTC